The 12 T cell receptor beta chains below all came from one sample that was sequenced in a study of vaccination effects on CD4 cells after COVID-19 (dated by TCRdb to between 2021 and 2023). Their antigen targets remain unknown. The method behind the library was the immunoSEQ multiplex PCR assay. As stored in TCRdb, this immuneACCESS dataset retains in-frame rearrangements with V and J assigned. A fraction of the clones does not appear; measured against another copy, unresolved V genes explain less than half of the discrepancy, and the remainder lacks a known reason. This sample is represented by 71,000 or so clones; around three quarters of them were singletons. The ten largest make up approximately 3.7% of the sample. In the ViraFEST assay, PBMC were stimulated with viral peptide pools, and TCR sequencing was then used to find antigen-specific CD4+ T cell clonotypes based on their expansion. After more than 9 days of culture, CD4+ T cells were isolated with the EasySep CD4+ T cell isolation kit. The absence of prior SARS-CoV-2 infection in healthy vaccine recipients was confirmed by negative nucleocapsid antibodies before and after vaccination.

Specimen: CD4+ T cells from PBMCs cultured with HCoV-OC43 spike peptides, collected before COVID-19 vaccination. What the cell subset or site label conveys for this sample: HCoV-OC43 spike overlapping peptide pool stimulation. The receptors were sampled from a human donor who received a COVID-19 vaccine.

The chain is built from TRBV27 and TRBJ2-7; a possible D gene is TRBD1 (6 bases). Germline CDR1 and CDR2: MNHEY and SMNVEV (reference sequence). The CDR3 is 13 residues long. V was cut by 4 bases and J by 7 bases, with 14 bases left in between. Here the CDR3 reads CASSSRQGREQYV. The CDR3 DNA reads TGTGCCAGCAGTTCAAGGCAGGGGCGAGAGCAGTACGTC.

The V gene is TRBV4-1, the J gene TRBJ2-2; no definite D call. The CDR3 is 17 residues long. Trimming removed 1 base from V and 8 bases from J, with 20 bases in between. Germline V gene lookup returns CDR1 MGHRA and CDR2 YSYEKL. CDR3 in amino acids: CASSQAPKVYADGELFF. The CDR3 region has the DNA TGCGCCAGCAGCCAAGCCCCCAAGGTCTATGCGGATGGGGAGCTGTTTTTT.

This clone was seen more than once but under ten times. The chain recombines TRBV10-3 with TRBJ2-2; 12 nucleotides match TRBD1. This CDR3 is 16 amino acids long. The V and J ends lost 5 bases and 7 bases, in that order; junction bases with no gene match: 8. Germline V gene lookup returns CDR1 ENHRY and CDR2 SYGVKD. The CDR3 bases are TGTGCCATCAGTCTCGGGACAGGGGGCAGTGGCGGGGAGCTGTTTTTT. It is translated as CAISLGTGGSGGELFF.

The chain is built from TRBV7-3 and TRBJ2-3, with 7 bases aligning to TRBD2. Germline assignment: CDR1 SGHTA and CDR2 FQGTGA. The CDR3 consists of 15 residues. Trimming took 1 base from V and 1 from J; bases not matched to a gene: 2. In DNA, the CDR3 is TGTGCCAGCAGCTTAATGGGGGGGGGCACAGATACGCAGTATTTT. Translation: CASSLMGGGTDTQYF.

The gene calls are TRBV6-2 or TRBV6-3 and TRBJ1-2; 11 positions agree with TRBD1. Germline CDR1 is MNHEY and CDR2 is SVGEGT. Trimming cost V 0 bases and J 0 bases; bases outside gene matches: 6. The CDR3 sequence is 18 residues long. The DNA for the CDR3 is TGTGCCAGCAGTTACTCGGGGACAGGGGGAATATCTAACTATGGCTACACCTTC. It translates to CASSYSGTGGISNYGYTF.

The chain joins TRBV5-1 to TRBJ2-3, with D unclear. The CDR3 covers 16 residues. Germline lookup yields CDR1 SGHRS and CDR2 YFSETQ. The V end was cut by 1 base, the J end by 4 bases, with 16 bases between. In DNA form, the CDR3 reads TGCGCCAGCAGCTTGAGGGCGTTTTCCACCGCAGATACGCAGTATTTT. Encoded protein: CASSLRAFSTADTQYF.

This clone has just a few counts. This chain links TRBV10-3 with TRBJ2-7; no clear D gene. V was shortened by 0 bases and J by 1 base, with 7 bases between the two germline ends. The CDR3 has 14 residues. Germline loops: CDR1 ENHRY, CDR2 SYGVKD. The CDR3 spells CAISESEESYEQYV. The CDR3 DNA reads as TGTGCCATCAGTGAGTCCGAGGAATCCTACGAGCAGTACGTC.

This clone was detected only a few times. This chain links TRBV7-9 with TRBJ2-3; 9 nucleotides align to TRBD1. The CDR3 loop spans 16 amino acids. Germline V gives CDR1 SEHNR, CDR2 FQNEAQ (reference sequence). V dropped 4 bases and J dropped 2; count of bases not matched to a gene: 7. CDR3 sequence reads: CASSSTTGGFTDTQYF. CDR3 bases: TGTGCCAGCAGCTCAACGACAGGGGGGTTCACAGATACGCAGTATTTT.

This rearrangement joins TRBV5-1 to TRBJ1-2; no reliable D call. The CDR3 is 13 residues long. V shed 2 bases and J shed 4 bases, with 9 bases lying between them. From germline, CDR1 is SGHRS and CDR2 YFSETQ. The CDR3 loop reads CASSFNPFYGYTF. CDR3 DNA sequence: TGCGCCAGCAGCTTCAACCCTTTCTATGGCTACACCTTC.

J is TRBJ2-7 and V is TRBV11-2; D perhaps matches TRBD1 (6 bases). The CDR3 has 13 residues. Trimming took 6 bases from V and 3 from J, leaving 12 bases between them. Looked up from germline, CDR1 is SGHAT and CDR2 is FQNNGV. The DNA for the CDR3 is TGTGCCAGCAGTCCCTCAGGGGTCTACGAGCAGTACGTC. Translating it yields CASSPSGVYEQYV.

The chain couples TRBV5-4 to TRBJ2-2; 10 bases are shared with TRBD1. The CDR3 totals 15 residues. Germline-derived CDR1 and CDR2 are SGHNT and YYREEE (reference sequence). The V segment lost 4 bases and the J segment 4 bases; nucleotides outside the gene matches: 4. Written as DNA, the CDR3 is TGTGCCAGCAGCCGGACAGGGGGAACCACCGGGGAGCTGTTTTTT. Encoded protein: CASSRTGGTTGELFF.

This clone was picked up a small number of times. The V and J genes are TRBV29-1 and TRBJ2-5; no clear D. Trimming cost V 6 bases and J 2 bases, with 16 bases left between them. Germline lookup yields CDR1 SQVTM and CDR2 ANQGSEA. CDR3 length equals 14 residues. The CDR3 spells CSVRAGYDQETQYF. As DNA, the CDR3 is TGCAGCGTCCGGGCAGGCTACGATCAAGAGACCCAGTACTTC.